The clone carrying this T cell receptor (beta chain) was observed a few times. The data were taken from a study of T cells in Graves' hyperthyroidism and ophthalmopathy. Disease duration under 2 months; hyperthyroidism patients were aged 18 to 65. RNA transcripts yielded amplified TCR beta CDR3 regions. HTBI primers were used for first-round RT-PCR of the TCR CDR3. TCRdb analysed the multiplex PCR reads with MiXCR anew, one entry per CDR3 protein. The sample consists of about 500,000 distinct CDR3 sequences, 16% of them appearing once. V lost 5 bases to trimming and J lost 4 bases; unmatched junction nucleotides: 12. The germline V gene has CDR1 PRHDT and CDR2 FYEKMQ (reference sequence). The CDR3 has 16 residues.

The material sequenced was blood. This TCR was sampled from a woman between 18 and 29 years old with Graves' hyperthyroidism. The chain combines TRBV13 with TRBJ1-1; 8 nucleotides agree with TRBD1. CDR3 bases: TGTGCCAGCAGCAGGGGGCTTCAGGGGGCTGGCACTGAAGCTTTCTTT. Its protein is CASSRGLQGAGTEAFF.